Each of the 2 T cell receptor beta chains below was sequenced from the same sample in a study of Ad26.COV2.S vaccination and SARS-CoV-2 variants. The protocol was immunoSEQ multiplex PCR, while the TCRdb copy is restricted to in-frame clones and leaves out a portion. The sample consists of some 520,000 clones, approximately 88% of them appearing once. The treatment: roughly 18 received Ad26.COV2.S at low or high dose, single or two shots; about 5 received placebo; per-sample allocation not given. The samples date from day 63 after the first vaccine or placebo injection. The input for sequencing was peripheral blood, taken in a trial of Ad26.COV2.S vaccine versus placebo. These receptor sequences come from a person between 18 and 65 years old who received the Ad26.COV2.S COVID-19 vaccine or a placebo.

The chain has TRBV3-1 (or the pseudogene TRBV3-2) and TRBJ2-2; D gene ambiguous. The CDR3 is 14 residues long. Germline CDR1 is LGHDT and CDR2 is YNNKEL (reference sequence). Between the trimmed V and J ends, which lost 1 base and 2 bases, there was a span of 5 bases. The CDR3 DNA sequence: TGTGCCAGCAGCCAAGGACCTAACACCGGGGAGCTGTTTTTT. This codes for CASSQGPNTGELFF.

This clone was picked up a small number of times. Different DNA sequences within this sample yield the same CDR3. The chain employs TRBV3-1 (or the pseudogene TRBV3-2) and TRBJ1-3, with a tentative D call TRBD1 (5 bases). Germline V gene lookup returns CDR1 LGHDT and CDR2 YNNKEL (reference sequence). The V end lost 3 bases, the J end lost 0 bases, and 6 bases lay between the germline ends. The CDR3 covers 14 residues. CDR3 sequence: CASSQGLSGNTIYF. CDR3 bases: TGTGCCAGCAGCCAGGGGCTCTCTGGAAACACCATATATTTT.